What follows are 4 T cell receptor beta chains derived from one specimen sequenced in a study of blood T cell repertoires in COVID-19. Only in-frame clones appear in the TCRdb table, and some are missing; sequencing was by immunoSEQ multiplex PCR. The table records about 52,000 clones, over 75% of them present only once. The sequenced material came from peripheral blood. These receptor sequences come from a man aged 65 to 85 with active COVID-19.

The chain combines TRBV5-5 with TRBJ1-4; TRBD1 matches 7 bases. The junction had 6 bases not matched to a gene; V was cut back by 4 bases and J by 3 bases. Germline V gene data show CDR1 as SGHKS and CDR2 as YYEKEE (reference sequence). The CDR3 is made up of 15 amino acids. In DNA, the CDR3 is TGTGCCAGCAGCCTCGCGACAGGGCCTAATGAAAAACTGTTTTTT. It encodes CASSLATGPNEKLFF.

The rearrangement joins TRBV5-6 to TRBJ2-1; 7 nucleotides agree with TRBD1. The V gene's germline CDR1 is SGHDT and CDR2 YYEEEE. The CDR3 is 15 residues long. The junction had 10 bases not matched to a gene; V was cut back by 0 bases and J by 10 bases. In nucleotides, the CDR3 is TGTGCCAGCAGCTTGGGACCCGGGACAGAAGGCGAGCAGTTCTTC. Encoded protein: CASSLGPGTEGEQFF. The full variable domain, with the rest looked up from reference TRBV5-6 and TRBJ2-1, is DAGVTQSPTHLIKTRGQQVTLRCSPKSGHDTVSWYQQALGQGPQFIFQYYEEEERQRGNFPDRFSGHQFPNYSSELNVNALLLGDSALYLCASSLGPGTEGEQFFGPGTRLTVL.

This clone was observed once. The chain joins TRBV7-2 to TRBJ2-3; unclear D gene. This CDR3 spans 14 amino acids. Germline V gene sequence: CDR1 SGHTA, CDR2 FQGNSA. With 2 bases removed from V and 2 bases from J, the gap between germline ends came to 8 bases. This CDR3 is CASSLMGLTDTQYF. The CDR3, as DNA: TGTGCCAGCAGCTTAATGGGCCTCACAGATACGCAGTATTTT.

The chain combines TRBV5-1 with TRBJ2-3; a possible D gene is TRBD2 (6 bases). The CDR3 covers 16 residues. Trimming stripped 4 bases from V and 4 bases from J, with 19 bases between. Germline values: CDR1 SGHRS, CDR2 YFSETQ. The CDR3 DNA is TGCGCCAGCAGCCTGGGGGGAACGACCGGGGCAGATACGCAGTATTTT. It translates to CASSLGGTTGADTQYF.